These T cell receptor beta chains were read from a single sample in a study of blood T cell repertoires in COVID-19. Sequenced by immunoSEQ multiplex PCR; TCRdb stores in-frame clones only, minus some. The sample lists about 200,000 clones, 86% seen once, with 2% to 2.5% in the top ten. Source material: peripheral blood. These receptors were collected from a woman aged 50 to 60 with acute or convalescent COVID-19. Both conserved end residues are part of each CDR3. The D gene is left open where the match is weak. The size field is filled for only some rows; it gives once, few, many or a size class.

TRBV7-9	TRBJ1-2	.	.	TGTGCCAGCAGCTTAGGAAACGGGAACTATGGCTACACCTTC	CASSLGNGNYGYTF
TRBV7-9	TRBJ2-7	.	TRBD2	TGTGCCAGCAGCTCGTTTTTTGCGGGGGGCCGGTACGAGCAGTACTTC	CASSSFFAGGRYEQYF
TRBV5-1	TRBJ2-1	few	TRBD2	TGCGCCAGCAGCCCGGGTAGCGGGAGCGGCAATGAGCAGTTCTTC	CASSPGSGSGNEQFF
TRBV5-1	TRBJ2-3	.	.	TGCGCCAGCAGCTCACAGTTCACAGATACGCAGTATTTT	CASSSQFTDTQYF
TRBV21-1	TRBJ1-2	.	.	TGTGCCAGCAGTGAATTGGACAGGGTGGTGGTGGCTAACTATGGCTACACCTTC	CASSELDRVVVANYGYTF
TRBV3-1/TRBV3-2	TRBJ1-2	once	TRBD1	TGTGCCAGCAGCCTGTGGACAGGCGGCTACACCTTC	CASSLWTGGYTF
TRBV19	TRBJ1-3	.	TRBD1	TGTGCCTCCACTGGGACAGCTGGAAACACCATATATTTT	CASTGTAGNTIYF
TRBV5-5	TRBJ1-5	.	.	TGTGCCAGCAGCCTTCAGGATGATCAGCCCCAGCATTTT	CASSLQDDQPQHF
TRBV7-3	TRBJ1-4	few	TRBD1	TGTGCCAGCAGCCCTACAGGGGCAGCTAATGAAAAACTGTTTTTT	CASSPTGAANEKLFF
TRBV3-1/TRBV3-2	TRBJ2-1	.	TRBD2	TGTGCCAGCAGCCTCCGACTAGCGGGAGATCATGAGCAGTTCTTC	CASSLRLAGDHEQFF
TRBV9	TRBJ2-5	.	.	TGTGCCAGCAGCGTAGCCAGCCAAGAGACCCAGTACTTC	CASSVASQETQYF
TRBV19	TRBJ2-1	.	TRBD2	TGTGCCAGTAGTACTCTAGCGGGAGTGATCAATGAGCAGTTCTTC	CASSTLAGVINEQFF
TRBV4-3	TRBJ2-1	.	TRBD2	TGCGCCAGCAGTTTTGGTAGCGGGCCGTCTAATGAGCAGTTCTTC	CASSFGSGPSNEQFF
TRBV19	TRBJ2-1	.	TRBD2	TGTGCCAGTAGTGAACTAGCGGGGTACTACAATGAGCAGTTCTTC	CASSELAGYYNEQFF
TRBV27	TRBJ2-7	.	TRBD2	TGTGCCAGCAGTCCCCAGCGGGAGTTGGACGAGCAGTACTTC	CASSPQRELDEQYF
TRBV2	TRBJ2-5	.	.	TGTGCCAGCAGTGAAAGTCTAGCTCTAGAGACCCAGTACTTC	CASSESLALETQYF
TRBV9	TRBJ2-1	.	TRBD2	TGTGCCAGCAGCCTGTCAAGCGGGAGATCCTACAATGAGCAGTTCTTC	CASSLSSGRSYNEQFF
TRBV11-2	TRBJ2-5	.	TRBD1	TGTGCCAGCAGCTTAATAACAGGGGGACAAGAGACCCAGTACTTC	CASSLITGGQETQYF